This TCR beta chain stems from a study of OX40 agonist ivuxolimab in advanced cancers. Clones were read by immunoSEQ multiplex PCR, and TCRdb kept only the in-frame ones, dropping some. Here the sample spans tens of thousands of clones, roughly 87% being singletons. This receptor was identified in an adult with an advanced solid tumor such as melanoma, head and neck, liver or kidney cancer. Sequenced material: CD4+ or CD8+ T cells sorted from blood, taken in a trial of the OX40 agonist ivuxolimab.

The CDR3 bases are TGTGCCAGCAGCCAAATAGAGGCCGGGGAGCTGTTTTTT. Translation: CASSQIEAGELFF. The chain combines TRBV4-2 with TRBJ2-2; D ambiguous. The CDR3 is made up of 13 amino acids. V shed 2 bases and J shed 6 bases, with 7 bases lying between them. CDR1 LGHNA and CDR2 YNFKEQ come from the germline V gene.